This T cell receptor (beta chain) was profiled in a study of shared T cell receptors in the human thymus. The method was immunoSEQ multiplex PCR; TCRdb's version includes in-frame clones alone and lacks a portion of them. The data contain some 660,000 clones, 87% of them singletons. The CDR3 is 14 amino acids. Germline lookup yields CDR1 ENHRY and CDR2 SYGVKD. V was clipped by 2 bases and J by 0 bases, with 7 bases between them. A word on this clone: The sample holds other DNA sequences that translate to the same CDR3.

Separately, the same data were catalogued under a study of human thymus T cells.

The sequenced sample was thymocytes. This sequence joins TRBV10-3 and TRBJ1-1; D is ambiguous. The clonotype comes from a boy younger than two with a congenital heart defect. CDR3 protein: CAISEEEMNTEAFF. The CDR3 DNA sequence: TGTGCCATCAGTGAGGAGGAGATGAACACTGAAGCTTTCTTT.